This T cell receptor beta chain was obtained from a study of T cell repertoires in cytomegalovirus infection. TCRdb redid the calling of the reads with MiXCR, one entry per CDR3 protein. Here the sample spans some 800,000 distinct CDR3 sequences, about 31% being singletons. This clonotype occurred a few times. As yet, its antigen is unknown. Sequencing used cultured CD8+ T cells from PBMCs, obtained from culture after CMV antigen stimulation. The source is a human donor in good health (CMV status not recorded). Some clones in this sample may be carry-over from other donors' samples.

The CDR3, as DNA: TGTGCCAGCAGAAGTTTAAAACAGGGGCATGAAAAACTGTTTTTT. Protein product: CASRSLKQGHEKLFF. The rearrangement uses TRBV28 and TRBJ1-4; 7 bases are shared with TRBD1. The CDR3 totals 15 residues. Looked up from germline, CDR1 is MDHEN and CDR2 is SYDVKM. V shed 6 bases, J shed 6 bases, and the junction held 10 bases outside the gene matches.